A single sample gave rise to the 25 T cell receptor beta chains below, sequenced in a study of shared clonotypes between healthy human individuals. This table comes from immunoSEQ multiplex PCR, and its TCRdb copy is limited to in-frame clones, with some not included. The sample carries approximately 2,200,000 clones, roughly 91% recorded once. CD8 cells regarded as naive lacked CD45RO, were positively chosen for CCR7, and omitted terminally differentiated effector memory CD45RA+ cells. The specimen sequenced was naive CD8+ T cells from PBMCs. These receptors were obtained from a man aged 18-30 years in good health. Some clones in this sample may be carry-over from other donors' samples.

CDR3 DNA sequence: TGCGCCAGCAGCTCTGGACAGGGTTACTACGAGCAGTACTTC. Translation: CASSSGQGYYEQYF. This chain uses TRBV5-1 with TRBJ2-7; the match to TRBD1 covers 8 bases. The CDR3 is 14 residues long. Germline values: CDR1 SGHRS, CDR2 YFSETQ. After removal of 3 bases from V and 3 bases from J, the junction contained 5 bases not matched to a gene. The whole variable domain, remainder taken from reference TRBV5-1 and TRBJ2-7, is KAGVTQTPRYLIKTRGQQVTLSCSPISGHRSVSWYQQTPGQGLQFLFEYFSETQRNKGNFPGRFSGRQFSNSRSEMNVSTLELGDSALYLCASSSGQGYYEQYFGPGTRLTVT.

V usage is TRBV20-1 and J usage is TRBJ2-7; D gene ambiguous. The length of the CDR3 is 11 residues. Trimming took 0 bases from V and 10 from J, leaving 10 bases between them. Germline values: CDR1 DFQATT, CDR2 SNEGSKA (reference sequence). The chain's CDR3 is CSAREQRAQYF. DNA of the CDR3: TGCAGTGCTAGAGAACAGAGAGCACAGTACTTC.

The chain couples TRBV19 to TRBJ2-1, with D possibly TRBD1 on 6 matching bases. V lost 1 base, J lost 4 bases, and 11 bases lay in between. The CDR3 contains 15 residues. Germline CDR1 LNHDA, CDR2 SQIVND (reference sequence). CDR3 sequence: CASSIASGQYNEQFF. Here the CDR3 DNA reads TGTGCCAGTAGTATAGCCTCCGGACAGTACAATGAGCAGTTCTTC.

The chain uses TRBV7-9 and TRBJ2-1; no clear D. V lost 4 bases and J lost 4, with 11 bases in between. Per the germline V gene, CDR1 is SEHNR and CDR2 is FQNEAQ (reference sequence). The CDR3 is 14 residues long. The CDR3 DNA is TGTGCCAGCAGCTCTATCTACAGATACAATGAGCAGTTCTTC. It specifies CASSSIYRYNEQFF.

The chain recombines TRBV19 with TRBJ2-7; 7 bases agree with TRBD1. The germline gives CDR1 LNHDA, CDR2 SQIVND (reference sequence). This CDR3 spans 15 amino acids. Trimming at V came to 4 bases and at J to 3 bases, leaving 9 bases not matched to a gene. CDR3 in amino acids: CASSTPGTEIYEQYF. The DNA of the CDR3 is TGTGCCAGTAGTACACCCGGGACAGAAATCTACGAGCAGTACTTC.

The rearrangement joins TRBV27 to TRBJ2-2, with D possibly matching TRBD2 (7 bases). V was cut by 1 base and J by 4 bases, with 13 bases left in between. Per the germline V gene, CDR1 is MNHEY and CDR2 is SMNVEV (reference sequence). The CDR3 loop spans 16 amino acids. The CDR3 bases are TGTGCCAGCAGTTTATTCGGGGGGCAGAGCACCGGGGAGCTGTTTTTT. The encoded protein is CASSLFGGQSTGELFF.

The V call is TRBV15, the J call TRBJ2-1; D is undetermined. The V end lost 5 bases, the J end lost 4 bases, and 6 bases lay between the germline ends. The CDR3 extends over 12 amino acids. Germline values: CDR1 LNHNV, CDR2 YYDKDF (reference sequence). CDR3 coding DNA: TGTGCCACCAGCGAGTCATACAATGAGCAGTTCTTC. Protein product: CATSESYNEQFF.

The CDR3 region has the DNA TGTGCCAGCAGTTTAAGGCAGGGGGCGATCTCCTACGAGCAGTACTTC. Translated, it gives CASSLRQGAISYEQYF. V is TRBV28 and J is TRBJ2-7; 8 nucleotides line up with TRBD1. The CDR3 has 16 residues. V trimming: 2 bases; J trimming: 0 bases; junction bases outside the gene matches: 6. Germline lookup yields CDR1 MDHEN and CDR2 SYDVKM.

The V call is TRBV21-1, the J call TRBJ2-5; TRBD1, the D gene given by the table, was not confirmed from the DNA. TRBV21-1 is noted as a pseudogene. This CDR3 is built from 17 residues. This CDR3 reads CASSSFPEWDRGETQYF. CDR3 bases: TGTGCCAGCAGCTCCTTCCCTGAGTGGGACAGGGGAGAGACCCAGTACTTC.

This sequence joins TRBV9 and TRBJ2-2; TRBD2 aligns across 8 bases. The J segment lost 3 bases and the V segment lost 0 bases, leaving 1 base of the junction unmatched. The CDR3 runs 15 residues. CDR1 and CDR2 from the germline V gene are SGDLS and YYNGEE. The CDR3 DNA reads as TGTGCCAGCAGCGTAGGTAGCGGGGACACCGGGGAGCTGTTTTTT. It codes for CASSVGSGDTGELFF.

This clone appeared a single time. This sequence joins TRBV9 and TRBJ2-7; D possibly corresponds to TRBD1 (6 bases). V was cut by 0 bases and J by 4 bases, with 14 bases left in between. This CDR3 spans 15 amino acids. The germline gives CDR1 SGDLS, CDR2 YYNGEE. CDR3 in DNA: TGTGCCAGCAGCGTAGAAGGGACATACTCTTACGAGCAGTACTTC. This translates into CASSVEGTYSYEQYF.

This chain joins TRBV7-6 and TRBJ2-7; D tentatively reads TRBD1 or TRBD2 (5 bases each). Germline values: CDR1 SGHVS, CDR2 FNYEAQ. CDR3 length equals 16 residues. Deletions cut 5 bases from V and 4 bases from J, with 21 bases between. This CDR3 is CASSPGADAGGYEQYF. CDR3 coding DNA: TGTGCCAGCAGCCCCGGGGCGGACGCTGGCGGATACGAGCAGTACTTC.

The chain is built from TRBV2 and TRBJ1-2; D not certain. Germline lookup yields CDR1 SNHLY and CDR2 FYNNEI. The CDR3 sequence is 16 residues long. The V and J ends lost 4 bases and 2 bases respectively, with 17 bases between them. The CDR3: CASSGSGPKLNYGYTF. CDR3 sequence (DNA): TGTGCCAGCAGTGGATCCGGACCTAAACTCAACTATGGCTACACCTTC.

V gene TRBV9 combines with J gene TRBJ2-5, with TRBD1 matching 7 bases. V shed 4 bases, J shed 5 bases, and the junction held 11 bases outside the gene matches. The CDR3 has 15 residues. In germline, CDR1 is SGDLS, CDR2 YYNGEE. The CDR3 loop reads CASSTRQGLTETQYF. In DNA form, the CDR3 reads TGTGCCAGCAGCACTAGACAGGGCCTAACCGAGACCCAGTACTTC.

This clone showed up just a few times. The chain carries TRBV9 and TRBJ2-7, with D maybe TRBD2 (6 bases). CDR1 SGDLS and CDR2 YYNGEE come from the germline V gene. The CDR3 length is 12 residues. V was pared by 3 bases and J by 4 bases, with 8 bases between. The CDR3: CASSDREYEQYF. The CDR3 DNA sequence: TGTGCCAGCAGCGATCGGGAGTACGAGCAGTACTTC.

The rearrangement uses TRBV2 and TRBJ1-2; no clear D. This CDR3 is built from 15 residues. The V end was cut by 3 bases, the J end by 0 bases, with 11 bases between. CDR1 and CDR2 from the germline V gene are SNHLY and FYNNEI. The CDR3 DNA is TGTGCCAGCAGTGAGATAGATACTACTAACTATGGCTACACCTTC. Translation: CASSEIDTTNYGYTF.

A note on this clone: This may arise from a read error, as a much more abundant clone is one base away. Other DNA sequences of this sample code for an identical CDR3. This chain joins TRBV27 and TRBJ2-7; D not certain. V was clipped by 3 bases and J by 1 base, with 7 bases between them. CDR1 and CDR2 from the germline V gene are MNHEY and SMNVEV (reference sequence). The CDR3 totals 13 residues. In DNA, the CDR3 is TGTGCCAGCAGTTTCGGGCAATCCTACGAGCAGTACTTC. It yields the protein CASSFGQSYEQYF.

The chain employs TRBV11-3 and TRBJ2-1; tentatively, D is TRBD2 (6 bases). The CDR3 loop spans 16 amino acids. Germline CDR1 and CDR2: SGHNT and YENEEA. The V gene lost 5 bases and the J gene lost 0 bases, with 14 bases spanning the gap. CDR3 amino acids: CASSPAGFGSYNEQFF. The CDR3, as DNA: TGTGCCAGCAGCCCGGCGGGGTTCGGCTCCTACAATGAGCAGTTCTTC.

The J gene is TRBJ2-1, the V gene TRBV27; D unresolved. There are 15 residues in the CDR3. Germline assignment: CDR1 MNHEY and CDR2 SMNVEV (reference sequence). The ends were cut back, 5 bases at V and 0 bases at J, with 11 bases in the middle. The CDR3 is CASSTHYSSYNEQFF. The CDR3 DNA reads TGTGCCAGCAGTACCCATTATAGCTCCTACAATGAGCAGTTCTTC.

J is TRBJ2-1 and V is TRBV9; 7 bases align to TRBD2. This CDR3 region has 15 residues. Germline lookup yields CDR1 SGDLS and CDR2 YYNGEE. Trimming cost V 3 bases and J 7 bases; bases outside gene matches: 10. CDR3 region: CASSAWAGVRNEQFF. In DNA, the CDR3 is TGTGCCAGCAGCGCGTGGGCGGGAGTCCGGAATGAGCAGTTCTTC.

CDR3 residues: CASRVSGSPYNEQFF. The CDR3 nucleotides read TGTGCCAGCCGGGTCTCGGGGAGTCCCTACAATGAGCAGTTCTTC. V and J are TRBV7-9 and TRBJ2-1; weak D call: TRBD2 (5 bases). Germline V gene data show CDR1 as SEHNR and CDR2 as FQNEAQ (reference sequence). The V and J ends lost 8 bases and 2 bases respectively, with 16 bases between them. This CDR3 is built from 15 residues.

The V gene is TRBV7-9, the J gene TRBJ1-2, with D hard to call. CDR1 and CDR2 (germline): SEHNR, FQNEAQ (reference sequence). The length of the CDR3 is 13 residues. The V end lost 5 bases, the J end lost 7 bases, and 14 bases lay between the germline ends. The CDR3, as DNA: TGTGCCAGCAGCCTAGAGGGTGATCCTGGCTACACCTTC. It yields the protein CASSLEGDPGYTF.

The J gene is TRBJ2-5, the V gene TRBV27; 9 bases match TRBD1. CDR3 length equals 14 residues. Losses at the gene ends were 4 bases for V and 6 bases for J; bases not matched to a gene: 6. Per the germline V gene, CDR1 is MNHEY and CDR2 is SMNVEV (reference sequence). The CDR3 protein is CASSSLGTGKTQYF. CDR3 bases: TGTGCCAGCAGTTCATTGGGGACAGGGAAGACCCAGTACTTC.

The V and J genes are TRBV4-3 and TRBJ2-7; D is undetermined. CDR1 and CDR2 (germline): LGHNA, YSLEER. CDR3 size: 15 residues. V was trimmed by 1 base and J by 2 bases, leaving 12 bases between them. The CDR3 reads CASSQGGVSTYEQYF. In DNA form, the CDR3 reads TGCGCCAGCAGCCAAGGTGGGGTGTCTACCTACGAGCAGTACTTC.

The chain recombines TRBV5-1 with TRBJ2-7; D is uncertain. CDR3 length: 11 amino acids. V lost 4 bases and J lost 5, with 7 bases in between. The germline V gene encodes CDR1 SGHRS and CDR2 YFSETQ. The CDR3: CASSQFNEQYF. CDR3 DNA sequence: TGCGCCAGCAGCCAATTTAACGAGCAGTACTTC.